This T cell receptor beta chain was identified in a study of cytomegalovirus exposure and HLA in healthy donors. PCR amplification relied on 60 Vbeta primers (plus 13 Jbeta primers). Produced via immunoSEQ multiplex PCR; TCRdb's table is partial and in-frame only. The sample lists some 41,000 clones; 51% were seen once. The ends were cut back, 1 base at V and 12 bases at J, with 16 bases in the middle. Germline V gene data show CDR1 as LNHDA and CDR2 as SQIVND (reference sequence). The CDR3 contains 14 residues. The sequenced sample consisted of PBMCs. J is TRBJ2-1 and V is TRBV19, with no clear D. The receptor was isolated from a man aged 60-69 years in good health and CMV-seronegative. Here the CDR3 DNA reads TGTGCCAGTAGTATAGTCGCGGCGGAAATGGGGCAGTTCTTC. This encodes CASSIVAAEMGQFF.